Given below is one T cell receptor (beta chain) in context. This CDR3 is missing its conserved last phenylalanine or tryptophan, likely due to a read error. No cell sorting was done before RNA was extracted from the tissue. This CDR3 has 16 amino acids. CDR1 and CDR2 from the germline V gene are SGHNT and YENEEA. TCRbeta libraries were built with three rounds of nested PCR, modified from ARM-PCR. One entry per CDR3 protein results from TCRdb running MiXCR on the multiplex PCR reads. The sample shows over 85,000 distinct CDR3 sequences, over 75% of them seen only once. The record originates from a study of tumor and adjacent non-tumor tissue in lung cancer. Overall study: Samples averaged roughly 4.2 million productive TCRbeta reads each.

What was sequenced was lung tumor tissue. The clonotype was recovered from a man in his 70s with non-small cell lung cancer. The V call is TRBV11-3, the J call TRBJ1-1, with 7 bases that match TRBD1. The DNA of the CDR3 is TGTCCCAGCAGCTTAAAGACAGGGTGGATGAAGACTGAAGCTTTCCTT. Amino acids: CPSSLKTGWMKTEAFL.